This TCR beta chain derives from a study of OX40 agonist ivuxolimab in advanced cancers. About the investigation overall: Ivuxolimab was an agonistic, fully human IgG2 monoclonal antibody directed against OX40 (CD134), a costimulatory receptor. Partial responses occurred in three dose-escalation patients, of whom one had hepatocellular carcinoma and two had cutaneous melanoma. A male proportion of 75% to 85% and a mean age of approximately 60 years, ranging from roughly 23 to 85, were recorded for the dose-escalation cohort. Peripheral TCRbeta sequencing aimed to test whether ivuxolimab altered TCR sequence diversity and caused clonal T-cell expansion. Among the approximately 50 dose-escalation patients, around 20 had hepatocellular carcinoma, roughly 15 melanoma, 9 renal cell carcinoma and 9 head and neck cancer. Intravenous ivuxolimab was administered to patients every 2 weeks at six dose levels: 0.01, 0.1, 0.3, 1.5, 3 and 10 mg/kg. Prior anti-PD-1, anti-PD-L1 or anti-CTLA-4 therapy was permitted, and checkpoint inhibitors had been received by around 40% of dose-escalation patients. The monotherapy dose-escalation portion (N ≈ 56 patients) of the phase I ivuxolimab trial is reported in the paper. Points the paper makes about the study in general: After ivuxolimab, more expanded clones were found on average in CD8+ T cells than in CD4+ T cells. Partial responders in the 0.1-3.0 mg/kg groups had among the lowest normalized peripheral clonal expansion, especially among CD8+ T cells. Clonal expansion of both CD4+ and CD8+ blood T cells was observed from baseline to week 6 at doses 0.1 to 3.0 mg/kg. The antigen specificity of the clonally expanded peripheral T cells was not determined. Low levels of normalized T-cell clonal expansion were also shown by some nonresponding patients.

V is pared back by 6 bases and J by 0 bases, with 14 bases lying between the germline termini. The CDR3 holds 15 amino acids from the cysteine to the phenylalanine. The CDR3 DNA has 45 bases and is translated from base 1. The germline V gene gives CDR1 as MNHEY and CDR2 as SVGAGI. Genomic DNA was extracted from sorted cells for sequencing of the TCRbeta CDR3 region. The immunoSEQ Assay was used for sequencing of TCRbeta CDR3 regions. Entries here come from immuneACCESS through TCRdb and include only in-frame sequences with V and J called. Some clones fail to appear in such tables; in the studies checked, an unresolved V gene covers under half of the shortfall, and the cause of the remainder is unknown. The sample table records more than 12,000 clones; approximately 80% of these occur just once. The biggest ten clones account for about 19% of the sample. On this clone: No antigen is known for it. It has no much larger one-base neighbor in the sample; base qualities were not kept.

The trial excluded patients who had a history of autoimmune disease or who were on systemic immunosuppression. Peripheral blood for TCR sequencing was drawn from every dose cohort at baseline, at cycle 4 day 1 and at cycle 7 day 1. The samples were taken from a phase I, first-in-human, multicenter, open-label dose-escalation trial of ivuxolimab. The trial enrolled adults with locally advanced or metastatic head and neck squamous cell, hepatocellular, melanoma or renal cell carcinoma. Before TCR sequencing, CD4+ T cells and CD8+ T cells were sorted from peripheral blood as separate populations. The sequence is built from TRBV6-5 and TRBJ1-1; the D gene is perhaps TRBD1, from 6 matching bases. The sample in question was CD4+ or CD8+ T cells sorted from blood, obtained in a trial of the OX40 agonist ivuxolimab. This sequence originates from an adult with an advanced solid tumor such as melanoma, head and neck, liver or kidney cancer. In nucleotides, the sequence is TGTGCCAGCAGACAATCAGGGGCGATGAACACTGAAGCTTTCTTT. Translated, this gives CASRQSGAMNTEAFF.